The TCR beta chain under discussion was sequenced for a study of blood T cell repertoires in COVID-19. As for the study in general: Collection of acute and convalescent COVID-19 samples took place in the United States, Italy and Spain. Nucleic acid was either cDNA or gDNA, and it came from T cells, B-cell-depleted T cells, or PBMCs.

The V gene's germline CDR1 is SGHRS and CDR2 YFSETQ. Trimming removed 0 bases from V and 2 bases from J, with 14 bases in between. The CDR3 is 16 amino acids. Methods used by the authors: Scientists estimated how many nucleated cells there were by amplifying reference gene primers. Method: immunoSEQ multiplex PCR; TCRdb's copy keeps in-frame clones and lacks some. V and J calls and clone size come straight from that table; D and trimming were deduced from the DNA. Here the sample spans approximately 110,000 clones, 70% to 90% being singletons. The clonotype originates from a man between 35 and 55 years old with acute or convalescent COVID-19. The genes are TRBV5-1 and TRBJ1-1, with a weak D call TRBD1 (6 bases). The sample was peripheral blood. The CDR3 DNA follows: TGCGCCAGCAGCTTGGTGGCGGGGGCAAGCAACACTGAAGCTTTCTTT. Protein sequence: CASSLVAGASNTEAFF. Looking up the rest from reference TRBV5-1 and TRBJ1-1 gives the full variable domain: KAGVTQTPRYLIKTRGQQVTLSCSPISGHRSVSWYQQTPGQGLQFLFEYFSETQRNKGNFPGRFSGRQFSNSRSEMNVSTLELGDSALYLCASSLVAGASNTEAFFGQGTRLTVV.